A selection of T cell receptor beta chains follows, all from one sample in a study of cytomegalovirus exposure and HLA in healthy donors. TCRdb's table, derived via immunoSEQ multiplex PCR, lists solely in-frame clones and lacks some. The sample gives under 150,000 clones, around 77% of which show up once; around 6.7% is in the top ten. The specimen was PBMCs. Every receptor here comes from a woman aged 40 to 50 in good health and CMV-seropositive. CDR3s include the opening cysteine and the closing phenylalanine or tryptophan. D genes are given only for firm matches.

V	J	D	CDR3
TRBV5-6	TRBJ2-5	TRBD2	CASSFMQGGIEQYF
TRBV4-1	TRBJ2-2	TRBD1	CASSQQDRDAGELFF
TRBV5-4	TRBJ2-3	TRBD2	CASTSHGGALDTQYF
TRBV27	TRBJ2-4	-	CASSGLLAKNIQYF
TRBV7-9	TRBJ2-3	TRBD2	CASSLDGGVAITQYF
TRBV7-6	TRBJ1-1	-	CASSLAASMNTEAFF
TRBV9	TRBJ2-2	-	CASSVAGLPGELFF
TRBV7-9	TRBJ1-2	TRBD1	CASSSSGGGYTF
TRBV4-2	TRBJ2-3	-	CASSQGVAADTQYF
TRBV6-5	TRBJ1-2	TRBD1	CASSYRRGLFYGYTF
TRBV7-9	TRBJ2-7	-	CASSETGSFYEQYF
TRBV28	TRBJ1-1	-	CASSGWTATVWDTEAFF
TRBV9	TRBJ1-1	TRBD1	CASSRIQGAGTEAFF
TRBV18	TRBJ2-1	-	CASSPPVSRVNEEQFF
TRBV6-1	TRBJ1-2	-	CASSEAAGTNYGYTF
TRBV6-6	TRBJ2-7	TRBD1	CASINAGGSSYEQYF
TRBV7-9	TRBJ2-7	-	CASSFAGTGEQYF
TRBV7-3	TRBJ2-5	-	CASSPQPRGPYF
TRBV7-9	TRBJ1-3	-	CASSPDINSGNTIYF
TRBV5-6	TRBJ1-6	TRBD1	CASSSTGENSPLHF
TRBV19	TRBJ1-2	-	CASSEGGRGYTF
TRBV7-3	TRBJ1-1	-	CASSPGRENTEAFF
TRBV19	TRBJ1-1	-	CASRDPQGINTEAFF
TRBV11-2	TRBJ1-1	TRBD1	CASSSHPGQGAYTEAFF
TRBV6-1	TRBJ2-1	TRBD1	CASSRGQGAGDEQFF
TRBV5-4	TRBJ2-1	-	CASSLLVGDNEQFF
TRBV19	TRBJ1-2	-	CASSIWSGMGYTF
TRBV2	TRBJ2-7	-	CASSEVRYEQYF
TRBV6-1	TRBJ2-7	-	CATTPDRTLEQYF
TRBV6-5	TRBJ1-1	-	CASSKRQNTEAFF
TRBV5-1	TRBJ2-2	-	CASSYLNRMENTGELFF
TRBV4-2	TRBJ2-7	TRBD2	CASSQHAASGGPAIYEQYF
TRBV9	TRBJ1-1	-	CASSVGVGAGIGTEAFF